This T cell receptor beta chain was sequenced for a study of cytomegalovirus exposure and HLA in healthy donors (dated by TCRdb to 2016 to 2017). Regarding the complete study: An earlier analysis of roughly 500 of the donors reported under 300 Gb of sequence data and around 110 million unique TCR beta sequences obtained from about 179 million T cells. An early release covering roughly 600 HLA-typed donors comprised approximately 300 gigabases of sequencing data and around 80 million unique TCR sequences. Among the 398 genotyped donors, under 90% belonged to the genetic ancestry cluster associated with self-reported Caucasian donors. The study aimed to test whether signatures of past pathogen exposure could be identified by cataloging public T cell receptors. The T cell repertoires of about 700 subjects were profiled by immunosequencing and related to cytomegalovirus serostatus. Besides the first cohort of around 700 subjects, a separate validation cohort made up of over 100 different subjects was used. High-throughput TCR immunosequencing, statistical association of individual TCRs with disease status, and machine learning were combined to predict cytomegalovirus infection status. A later analysis re-analyzed previously published TCR beta repertoires from 500 to 700 donors and added high-resolution HLA genotyping to study TCR occurrence patterns. The later analysis used no new phenotypic data to find candidate immune exposures, relying instead on TCR beta sequences and their occurrence across donors. To decide whether each TCR beta V gene segment behaved as functional or pseudogenic, an earlier analysis of approximately 590 of the donors relied on high-throughput TCR beta sequencing. Donor age, sex, ethnicity and CMV serostatus were compiled alongside the repertoire data. In a later genetic analysis, genome-wide SNP genotypes for about 65% of the roughly 700 donors were used, and that subset was treated as a discovery cohort. All discovery cohort repertoires had been generated using a single sequencing platform. Class I and class II HLA loci were covered by the typing at four-digit resolution. Typing coverage varied by locus: 629-630 donors for A, B, C, DRB1 and DQB1; more than 500 for DQA1; about 600 for DPA1; around 450 for DPB1. A few DR-DQ haplotypes were treated as single units for association and clustering because of strong linkage in the cohort. On average, about 200,000 unique TCR beta nucleotide sequences were sequenced per donor among roughly 430 genotyped donors of the cohort, with 15% to 20% of those sequences being non-productive.

Libraries were prepared through the immunoSEQ multiplex PCR assay. A mixture of 60 forward primers for TCR Vbeta segments and 13 reverse primers for TCR Jbeta segments was used in the multiplex PCR. A multiplex PCR assay on genomic DNA amplified the CDR3 region of rearranged TCR beta genes. The Illumina HiSeq System was used to sequence the amplified TCR beta libraries as 87-base-pair reads. The paper's data handling went like this. A later analysis counted about 82 million unique TCR beta chains across the 666 repertoires, and about 10 million of these chains were shared by at least two donors. Raw reads were error-corrected and collapsed into unique sequences with a nearest-neighbor algorithm that merged closely related sequences to remove PCR and sequencing errors. Alignment of CDR3 sequences to IMGT reference sequences was used to assign V, D and J gene segments. For a sequence to be retained, at least a six-nucleotide match to both a V gene segment and a J gene segment was required. A rearrangement was called productive if the CDR3 had no stop codons and remained in frame with V and J, and every other rearrangement was called non-productive. Following IMGT convention, CDR3 was defined as the stretch from the second conserved V-encoded cysteine to the conserved J-encoded phenylalanine. The earlier analysis of 500 to 750 of the donors excluded any sequence lacking an unambiguous match to a single V gene segment. An earlier analysis of 550 to 650 of the donors classified V segments as functional when productive rearrangements were above 56.7% and as segregating when the standard deviation between donors was above 5%. A statistical classification framework was built to diagnose cytomegalovirus status from the catalog of TCR beta chain sequences. In a later analysis, V and J genes were assigned by comparing TCR nucleotide sequences against IMGT/GENE-DB human TR gene sequences. A later analysis assigned CDR3 sequences and most-parsimonious VDJ recombination scenarios with the TCRdist pipeline. In a later analysis, every TCR beta chain was defined by the combination of its CDR3 amino acid sequence and its V-gene family, and reads without a unique V-gene family were dropped. As a way to deal with suspected cross-contamination and a sequencing artifact, a later analysis dropped 592 nucleotide sequences that were highly shared and had low generation probability. In a later analysis, a clonal expansion index for each public chain was calculated from normalized within-repertoire ranks of inferred template counts. A later analysis computed generation probabilities with a VDJ recombination model fitted to out-of-frame rearrangements, and checked the results against IGoR. In a later analysis, hypergeometric tests were used to score TCR-TCR, TCR-HLA and TCR-CMV co-occurrence, with a repertoire-size bias correction applied to TCR pairs. False discovery rates were estimated in a later analysis by permuting HLA or CMV assignments 20 times. In a later analysis, co-occurring TCRs were grouped with DBSCAN, and TCRdist sequence similarity was added when clustering was performed within HLA-allele-positive subsets. Repertoires with fewer than 30,000 or more than 120,000 public chains were left out of co-occurrence clustering, as were a few repertoires with anomalous nucleotide sharing. TCRdb mirrors the immuneACCESS table, restricted to in-frame sequences. Some clones are absent from its copies; in checked studies, under half trace to an unresolved V gene, and the reason for the others is unknown. D and trimming were read from the DNA, whereas the V and J calls and clone size are those reported in that table. The sample table contains around 140,000 clones; only one count was recorded for around 78% of them. Roughly 6.2% of the sample is in the top ten clones.

Paper-wide results and their limitations: The authors suggested that the approach could potentially be generalized to other disease states and immunological phenotypes. The presence/absence analyses assumed that sequencing depth was roughly uniform across donors, and that assumption may not be true. A later genetic analysis associated a missense DCLRE1C variant with V-gene and J-gene trimming of TCR beta chains, and an independent cohort replicated the association. Specific HLA alleles were associated with 16,951 TCR beta sequences at a false discovery rate of 0.05 in a later analysis. According to a later genetic analysis, donors in an Asian-associated ancestry cluster had fewer N-insertions in productive TCRs than the approximately 630-donor mean. Only TCR beta chains were sequenced in this cohort, and the absence of alpha or paired-chain data limited detectable features. While some public TCRs were present in many individuals, most TCR sequences turned up only very rarely across donors. An earlier analysis of approximately 600 of the donors showed that most TCR beta V segments appeared in productive rearrangements either about 90% or about 30% of the time, which broadly matched IMGT annotations. A later analysis reported that several top co-occurrence clusters appeared linked to parvovirus B19, influenza, CMV and Epstein-Barr virus. Because the 87-base-pair reads could not distinguish some IMGT-functional V segments, including TRBV6-2 and TRBV6-3, those segments were excluded. In a later analysis, most CMV-associated TCR beta chains were found to appear HLA-restricted, with HLA associations seemingly driven largely by CMV exposure. The only immune exposure information available for the cohort was CMV serostatus. Linkage disequilibrium might explain the correlated functional status among segregating V segments, but an unknown experimental factor could not be excluded. Because HLA typing was unavailable for some donors at each locus, only the typed subset was used in association tests. Compared with equally common non-associated chains, HLA-associated TCR beta chains in a later analysis were more clonally expanded and had lower generation probabilities. Around 16 rarely observed V segments, including chromosome 9 orphons, were excluded from the earlier analysis of some 590 of the donors because counts were too low. The study listed 150 to 200 TCR beta chains as associated with cytomegalovirus. The classifier was reported to diagnose cytomegalovirus status with high specificity and sensitivity in both the original cohort and the validation cohort. A group of highly shared sequence variants was considered likely to be a technical artifact of the sequencing pipeline. Strong co-occurrence of HLA alleles, especially DR and DQ, made assigning TCR associations to individual alleles difficult. In vitro tests confirmed that a few of the cytomegalovirus-associated TCR beta chains recognize cytomegalovirus antigens. In a later analysis, the rate of TCR association differed among HLA loci, with DRB1 alleles having the most associated TCRs and HLA-C alleles having the fewest. A further reported finding was that TCR beta sequences accurately predicted the HLA-A and HLA-B alleles for most subjects in the first cohort.

In total, fewer than 750 healthy bone marrow donors made up the cohort. At the time of sampling, every cohort member was nominally healthy, though immune exposures that went unrecorded were likely present. The donor tested CMV seropositive and was one of the 289 seropositive cohort members. Each donor provided a peripheral blood sample, and peripheral blood mononuclear cells were used for TCR beta sequencing. Genomic DNA extraction from the blood cell samples was performed with the Qiagen DNeasy Blood Extraction Kit. Notes on this clone: Which antigen it targets is not known. Base quality data are lacking; no much larger clone is found one base away.

Ends trimmed: V by 3 bases, J by 5 bases; bases unmatched to a gene: 11. Via the germline V gene, CDR1 is SGHRS and CDR2 YFSETQ. Spanning cysteine to phenylalanine, the CDR3 consists of 17 amino acids. Of the read, only the CDR3 DNA is kept; its 51 bases are in frame from base 1. The rearranged segments are TRBV5-1 and TRBJ1-2, with 12 central nucleotides matching TRBD1. The TCR originated in a woman aged 40 to 50 in good health and CMV-seropositive. The sequenced sample consisted of PBMCs. The bases are TGCGCCAGCAGCTCCGGCAGGGGGGGACAGGGGGCATATGGCTACACCTTC. Translation gives CASSSGRGGQGAYGYTF.